This T cell receptor (beta chain) comes out of a study of T cells in Graves' hyperthyroidism and ophthalmopathy. This clonotype was observed at least ten times. Its antigen is not known. Hyperthyroidism was newly diagnosed in patients aged 18 to 65 (duration under 2 months). Diagnosis rested on symptoms, serum thyroxine and TRAb, thyroid ultrasound, and orbital computed tomography. Amplified TCR beta CDR3 regions derived from RNA transcripts. HTBI primers were the set used in a first-round RT-PCR of the TCR CDR3. TCRdb re-called the multiplex PCR reads with MiXCR, one entry per CDR3 protein. This sample has a few hundred thousand distinct CDR3 sequences, with less than 20% found just once. Study-wide results and limits: The majority of expanded thyroid clonotypes above 0.001 also appeared in blood. Ophthalmopathy was predicted by the model a median of roughly 6.6 months ahead of onset.

V lost 2 bases and J 1 base, leaving 8 bases between the germline ends. The CDR3 length is 14 residues. The germline gives CDR1 SGHTA, CDR2 FQGNSA. The sequence was obtained from a young woman with Graves' hyperthyroidism that later progressed to Graves' ophthalmopathy. This sequence joins TRBV7-2 and TRBJ1-1; no reliable D call. The sequencing input was blood. The CDR3 is CASSLWERNTEAFF. Written as DNA, the CDR3 is TGTGCCAGCAGCTTATGGGAACGGAACACTGAAGCTTTCTTT.